This entry lists 25 T cell receptor beta chains sequenced from one sample in a study of CD8 T cells in ankylosing spondylitis. Study observations and caveats: For ankylosing spondylitis blood, a TCR beta motif of fewer than 10 highly homologous variants appeared characteristic.

These receptors have no identified antigens. TCRdb processed the 5' RACE reads anew with MiXCR; each CDR3 protein has one entry. This sample has approximately 540,000 distinct CDR3 sequences; roughly 13% occur once, and the top ten carry almost 7%. The sequencing input was blood, either unsorted or a sorted T cell fraction (not recorded which). The source is a male donor with ankylosing spondylitis.

The rearrangement uses TRBV20-1 and TRBJ2-7; TRBD2 is a possible D gene (5 bases). Trimming cost V 3 bases and J 2 bases, with 17 bases left between them. Germline V gene sequence: CDR1 DFQATT, CDR2 SNEGSKA (reference sequence). This CDR3 spans 15 amino acids. CDR3 DNA: TGCAGTGCTAGCCTTTCCGTGGAGGAAACCTACGAGCAGTACTTC. Translating it yields CSASLSVEETYEQYF.

V usage is TRBV24-1 and J usage is TRBJ2-2; the D gene is possibly TRBD2 (6 bases). Germline CDR1 KGHDR, CDR2 SFDVKD. V gave up 6 bases and J gave up 4 bases, with 14 bases separating them. CDR3 size: 15 residues. The CDR3 DNA reads TGTGCCACCAGTCCCTCTAGCGCACTCACCGGGGAGCTGTTTTTT. Protein product: CATSPSSALTGELFF.

This clonotype was detected a few times. V and J are TRBV18 and TRBJ2-1, with 7 bases fitting TRBD1. With V trimmed by 1 base and J by 3 bases, 9 bases remained unmatched. This CDR3 contains 17 residues. Germline CDR1 KGHSH, CDR2 LQKENI. The DNA for the CDR3 is TGTGCCAGCTCACCACGAGACCTCCGGGACAGCTACAATGAGCAGTTCTTC. It is translated as CASSPRDLRDSYNEQFF.

This clonotype was picked up many times. The rearrangement links TRBV27 to TRBJ2-3, with TRBD2 identical over 9 bases. The junction had 6 bases not matched to a gene; V was cut back by 2 bases and J by 3 bases. Germline V gives CDR1 MNHEY, CDR2 SMNVEV (reference sequence). The CDR3 sequence is 16 residues long. The DNA for the CDR3 is TGTGCCAGCAGTTTAGGTAGCGGGAGTGGAACAGATACGCAGTATTTT. This translates into CASSLGSGSGTDTQYF.

This clonotype was observed at least ten times. The rearrangement uses TRBV11-3 and TRBJ1-1; D is ambiguous. V shed 3 bases and J shed 2 bases, with 10 bases lying between them. Per the germline V gene, CDR1 is SGHNT and CDR2 is YENEEA. The CDR3 runs to 14 residues. DNA for the CDR3: TGTGCCAGCAGCTTCCATGGGAGCAACACTGAAGCTTTCTTT. Translation gives CASSFHGSNTEAFF.

CDR3 DNA sequence: TGTGCCAGCAGCTTAGTTCTCTTCGGGGGTTCAGCTTTCTTT. This sequence encodes CASSLVLFGGSAFF. The chain links TRBV7-8 to TRBJ1-1; possibly TRBD1 for D (5 bases). CDR1 and CDR2 from the germline V gene are SGHVS and FQNEAQ. This CDR3 comprises 14 residues. The ends were cut back, 1 base at V and 10 bases at J, with 16 bases in the middle.

The chain recombines TRBV20-1 with TRBJ2-3, with D possibly called TRBD1 or TRBD2 (5 bases each). This CDR3 region has 15 residues. Trimming stripped 5 bases from V and 0 bases from J, with 15 bases between. Germline V gene data show CDR1 as DFQATT and CDR2 as SNEGSKA (reference sequence). The DNA of the CDR3 is TGCAGTGCTGGGGGTTCTTTCGCTAGCACAGATACGCAGTATTTT. Its translation is CSAGGSFASTDTQYF.

This clonotype was observed a few times. The rearrangement joins TRBV20-1 to TRBJ2-5; TRBD1 might be the D (5 bases). Trimming shortened V by 6 bases and J by 3 bases, and 14 bases separated the two germline ends. CDR1 DFQATT and CDR2 SNEGSKA come from the germline V gene (reference sequence). The CDR3 consists of 13 residues. The CDR3 spells CSAKRQTEETQYF. The CDR3 nucleotides read TGCAGTGCCAAACGACAGACAGAAGAGACCCAGTACTTC.

This chain links TRBV12-3 or TRBV12-4 with TRBJ1-2; the D gene is possibly TRBD1 (6 bases). The CDR3 totals 13 residues. Trimming took 3 bases from V and 7 from J, leaving 12 bases between them. The chain's CDR3 is CASSFRQEGGYTF. In DNA form, the CDR3 reads TGTGCCAGCAGTTTTCGACAGGAGGGTGGCTACACCTTC.

This clonotype has only a few counts. The CDR3 nucleotides are TGTGCCAGCAGCACCGGACGGAATTCCGCGACCTTC. Translated: CASSTGRNSATF. The V gene is TRBV5-6, the J gene TRBJ1-2; D unclear. The CDR3 has 12 amino acids. CDR1 and CDR2 from the germline V gene are SGHDT and YYEEEE. V was clipped by 4 bases and J by 14 bases, with 18 bases between them.

The sample holds many counts of this clonotype. The chain recombines TRBV12-3 or TRBV12-4 with TRBJ2-5; D possibly corresponds to TRBD1 (5 bases). CDR3 size: 17 residues. V gave up 5 bases and J gave up 4 bases, with 23 bases separating them. CDR3 protein: CASSPSKIGAGRETQYF. CDR3 nucleotides: TGTGCCAGCAGTCCCTCCAAAATAGGTGCAGGGCGAGAGACCCAGTACTTC.

The rearrangement uses TRBV6-2 or TRBV6-3 and TRBJ2-2, with 12 bases that match TRBD2. J was trimmed by 5 bases and V by 9 bases; bases with no gene match: 4. Germline values: CDR1 MNHEY, CDR2 SVGEGT. CDR3 length equals 14 residues. This CDR3 is CASQGLAGTGELFF. The CDR3, as DNA: TGTGCCAGTCAAGGACTAGCGGGGACCGGGGAGCTGTTTTTT.

Of note for this clonotype: Sequence at one end of the junction differs from germline and may be a read error. The chain employs TRBV6-1 and TRBJ2-6; D is uncertain. This CDR3 comprises 17 residues. Germline assignment: CDR1 MNHNS and CDR2 SASEGT. CDR3 in amino acids: CAISEVSSLSGANVLTF. Written as DNA, the CDR3 is TGTGCCATCAGTGAAGTATCTTCACTGTCTGGGGCCAACGTCCTGACTTTC.

This sequence joins TRBV11-2 and TRBJ2-7; D might be TRBD1 or TRBD2, each matching 5 bases. Trimming took off 4 bases at V and 2 bases at J, with 9 bases between the two ends. The CDR3 covers 13 residues. CDR1 and CDR2 from the germline V gene are SGHAT and FQNNGV. CDR3 sequence (DNA): TGTGCCAGCAGCTGGGGACGGACCTACGAGCAGTACTTC. This sequence encodes CASSWGRTYEQYF. Supplemented by reference TRBV11-2 and TRBJ2-7, the full variable domain reads EAGVAQSPRYKIIEKRQSVAFWCNPISGHATLYWYQQILGQGPKLLIQFQNNGVVDDSQLPKDRFSAERLKGVDSTLKIQPAKLEDSAVYLCASSWGRTYEQYFGPGTRLTVT.

V and J are TRBV5-1 and TRBJ2-3; unclear D gene. This CDR3 is built from 14 residues. The germline CDR1 and CDR2 sequences are SGHRS and YFSETQ. Trimming shortened V by 5 bases and J by 1 base, and 11 bases separated the two germline ends. The CDR3 sequence: CASSSYGGTDTQYF. The DNA for the CDR3 is TGCGCCAGCAGTAGTTATGGGGGCACAGATACGCAGTATTTT.

V and J are TRBV11-3 and TRBJ2-7; 7 bases are shared with TRBD2. The J segment lost 7 bases and the V segment lost 4 bases, leaving 13 bases of the junction unmatched. The germline gives CDR1 SGHNT, CDR2 YENEEA. The CDR3 sequence is 15 residues long. CDR3 loop: CASSSGTTGVREQYF. CDR3 DNA: TGTGCCAGCAGCTCAGGGACTACGGGTGTGAGGGAGCAGTACTTC.

This clonotype has a handful of counts. The V call is TRBV20-1, the J call TRBJ2-5; tentatively, D is TRBD1 (6 bases). CDR3 length equals 12 residues. Trimming cost V 8 bases and J 1 base, with 11 bases left between them. Germline lookup yields CDR1 DFQATT and CDR2 SNEGSKA (reference sequence). CDR3 amino acids: CSSLTGQETQYF. The CDR3, as DNA: TGCAGTTCCCTGACAGGCCAAGAGACCCAGTACTTC.

This clonotype was observed a handful of times. V and J are TRBV11-1 and TRBJ1-2; D is possibly TRBD1 (5 bases). Germline V CDR1 and CDR2: SGHAT, FQDESV (reference sequence). V was cut by 5 bases and J by 2 bases, with 15 bases left in between. The CDR3 sequence is 15 residues long. CDR3 in DNA: TGTGCCAGCAGCGTGTCCCCGGGGGGAAACTATGGCTACACCTTC. Amino acid sequence: CASSVSPGGNYGYTF.

This clonotype was detected a few times. Its ends do not fully match the called genes, so a read error is possible. The rearrangement joins TRBV12-3 or TRBV12-4 to TRBJ2-1, with TRBD2 matching over 12 bases. The CDR3 sequence is 17 residues long. The CDR3 sequence: CASSLGRTSGTYDEQFF. The CDR3 DNA follows: TGTGCCAGCAGTTTAGGCCGGACTAGCGGGACCTACGATGAGCAGTTCTTC.

This chain joins TRBV20-1 and TRBJ1-2; D not certain. CDR3 length equals 13 residues. Looked up from germline, CDR1 is DFQATT and CDR2 is SNEGSKA (reference sequence). CDR3 in amino acids: CRAGGQDNYGYTF. CDR3 in DNA: TGCAGGGCGGGCGGGCAAGATAACTATGGCTACACCTTC.

The chain employs TRBV20-1 and TRBJ2-3; 12 bases align to TRBD2. The CDR3 contains 17 residues. V was pared by 4 bases and J by 4 bases, with 12 bases of the junction left unmatched. In germline, CDR1 is DFQATT, CDR2 SNEGSKA (reference sequence). The CDR3 here is CSATSGRANRVADTQYF. The CDR3 DNA follows: TGCAGTGCTACTAGCGGGAGGGCCAATCGGGTCGCAGATACGCAGTATTTT.

The V gene is TRBV7-6, the J gene TRBJ2-5; D might be TRBD2 (6 bases). V was cut by 4 bases and J by 7 bases, with 13 bases left in between. Germline V gene data show CDR1 as SGHVS and CDR2 as FNYEAQ. The CDR3 contains 13 residues. This CDR3 is CASSSQGGGTQYF. CDR3 nucleotide sequence: TGTGCCAGCAGCTCTCAGGGAGGCGGGACCCAGTACTTC.

The chain recombines TRBV5-5 with TRBJ2-7, with 9 bases matching TRBD1. The germline V gene has CDR1 SGHKS and CDR2 YYEKEE (reference sequence). The CDR3 runs 16 residues. The V and J ends lost 0 bases and 3 bases, in that order; junction bases with no gene match: 7. CDR3 protein: CASSLGPADRGYEQYF. The CDR3 DNA reads as TGTGCCAGCAGCTTGGGTCCGGCGGACAGGGGCTACGAGCAGTACTTC.

The chain couples TRBV5-1 to TRBJ1-4, with a possible D match to TRBD1 (5 bases). Germline V CDR1 and CDR2: SGHRS, YFSETQ. The V end was cut by 0 bases, the J end by 3 bases, with 12 bases between. CDR3 size: 16 residues. CDR3 in DNA: TGCGCCAGCAGCTTGGAGGCCCAGGGTTCTAATGAAAAACTGTTTTTT. This sequence encodes CASSLEAQGSNEKLFF.

The chain joins TRBV12-3 or TRBV12-4 to TRBJ2-6; tentative D call: TRBD1 (6 bases). The CDR3 covers 18 residues. Trimming left V 4 bases short and J 3 bases short, with 19 bases between. The CDR3: CASSSTRDTYVGANVLTF. The CDR3 region has the DNA TGTGCCAGCAGTTCCACCCGGGACACCTACGTTGGGGCCAACGTCCTGACTTTC.